A single sample gave rise to the 8 T cell receptor beta chains below, sequenced in a study of cytomegalovirus exposure and HLA in healthy donors. A multiplex PCR was run with 60 Vbeta primers and 13 Jbeta primers. The repertoire was sequenced with immunoSEQ multiplex PCR; TCRdb's copy has only in-frame clones and lacks some. Among around 98,000 clones listed, roughly 76% were seen once. The sample comprised PBMCs. The receptors come from a human donor in good health.

This chain links TRBV5-6 with TRBJ2-3; 10 nucleotides line up with TRBD2. The V segment lost 4 bases and the J segment 2 bases; nucleotides outside the gene matches: 13. The length of the CDR3 is 18 residues. Germline lookup yields CDR1 SGHDT and CDR2 YYEEEE. The chain's CDR3 is CASSPLKASGGFTDTQYF. CDR3 nucleotide sequence: TGTGCCAGCAGCCCCCTCAAGGCTAGCGGGGGTTTCACAGATACGCAGTATTTT. The whole variable domain, filled in from reference TRBV5-6 and TRBJ2-3, reads DAGVTQSPTHLIKTRGQQVTLRCSPKSGHDTVSWYQQALGQGPQFIFQYYEEEERQRGNFPDRFSGHQFPNYSSELNVNALLLGDSALYLCASSPLKASGGFTDTQYFGPGTRLTVL.

The CDR3 sequence is CASSLALGGQETQYF. The CDR3, as DNA: TGTGCCAGCAGCTTAGCGCTGGGGGGGCAAGAGACCCAGTACTTC. V gene TRBV7-9 combines with J gene TRBJ2-5, with 7 bases fitting TRBD2. V dropped 0 bases and J dropped 2; count of bases not matched to a gene: 3. CDR3 length: 15 amino acids. Germline CDR1 is SEHNR and CDR2 is FQNEAQ (reference sequence).

The rearrangement links TRBV4-1 to TRBJ1-2; a possible D gene is TRBD1 (6 bases). Germline CDR1 MGHRA, CDR2 YSYEKL. Trimming pared 2 bases from V and 4 bases from J, leaving 17 bases between. CDR3 length: 16 amino acids. The CDR3 coding sequence is TGCGCCAGCAGCCAACCAAGGTCAGGGGAAGGCTATGGCTACACCTTC. The encoded protein is CASSQPRSGEGYGYTF.

The rearrangement joins TRBV6-4 to TRBJ2-3, with 7 bases aligning to TRBD2. J lost 2 bases, V lost 8 bases, and 13 bases had no gene match. In germline, CDR1 is MRHNA, CDR2 SNTAGT. The CDR3 totals 16 residues. In nucleotides, the CDR3 is TGTGCCAGCCCCACGGGTCTAGCGGACTCCACAGATACGCAGTATTTT. Residues: CASPTGLADSTDTQYF.

This chain joins TRBV4-2 and TRBJ1-4, with 8 nucleotides matching TRBD1. The CDR3 consists of 15 residues. The germline gives CDR1 LGHNA, CDR2 YNFKEQ. Trimming cost V 1 base and J 8 bases; bases outside gene matches: 6. CDR3 protein: CASSQGPTGVEKLFF. CDR3 bases: TGTGCCAGCAGCCAAGGACCGACAGGGGTAGAAAAACTGTTTTTT.

V is TRBV2 and J is TRBJ2-7; D unresolved. The CDR3 length is 13 residues. Trimming shortened V by 3 bases and J by 2 bases, and 8 bases separated the two germline ends. Germline V gene lookup returns CDR1 SNHLY and CDR2 FYNNEI. The CDR3 sequence is CASSDPVPYEQYF. CDR3 sequence (DNA): TGTGCCAGCAGTGATCCGGTTCCCTACGAGCAGTACTTC.

This chain joins TRBV10-3 and TRBJ2-3; TRBD2 agrees at 10 bases. Germline loops: CDR1 ENHRY, CDR2 SYGVKD. The junction had 2 bases not matched to a gene; V was cut back by 1 base and J by 4 bases. The CDR3 consists of 15 residues. CDR3 sequence reads: CAISELAGGPDTQYF. In nucleotides, the CDR3 is TGTGCCATCAGTGAGTTAGCGGGGGGCCCAGATACGCAGTATTTT.

The rearrangement joins TRBV19 to TRBJ2-7, with a possible D match to TRBD1 (6 bases). With 8 bases removed from V and 1 base from J, the gap between germline ends came to 12 bases. In germline, CDR1 is LNHDA, CDR2 SQIVND (reference sequence). The CDR3 spans 13 residues. CDR3 in DNA: TGTGCCAGTTCATACAGGGATTCCTACGAGCAGTACTTC. Amino acids: CASSYRDSYEQYF.